This TCR beta chain stems from a study of blood T cell repertoires in COVID-19. About the study: Samples representing acute and convalescent COVID-19 were sourced from the United States, Italy and Spain.

Original analysis: Amplification with reference gene primers provided the estimates of nucleated cell counts. TCRdb's table, derived via immunoSEQ multiplex PCR, lists solely in-frame clones and lacks some. The V and J calls and clone size come from that table; D and trimming were worked out from the DNA. The sample carries 60,000 to 75,000 clones, approximately 90% recorded once. Looked up from germline, CDR1 is SNHLY and CDR2 is FYNNEI. CDR3 size: 15 residues. Trimming left V 2 bases short and J 1 base short, with 9 bases between. The chain combines TRBV2 with TRBJ1-5, with D maybe TRBD1 (5 bases). The receptor comes from a human donor in a cohort sampled during active COVID-19. The sequenced sample consisted of peripheral blood. The DNA for the CDR3 is TGTGCCAGCAGTGAATGGGGGGAGAGCAATCAGCCCCAGCATTTT. It codes for CASSEWGESNQPQHF.